What follows is one T cell receptor (beta chain) and its context. The CDR3 length is 15 residues. Trimming cost V 3 bases and J 2 bases, with 14 bases left between them. Germline values: CDR1 SGHNT, CDR2 YYREEE (reference sequence). This specimen belongs to a study of shared clonotypes between healthy human individuals. A CD45RA+ naive subset and a CD45RA-negative memory subset were split from CD4+ cells. TCRdb's table, derived via immunoSEQ multiplex PCR, lists solely in-frame clones and lacks some. The table records roughly 2.4 million clones, approximately 94% of them present only once. The source of this sequence is a man younger than 35 in good health. The chain combines TRBV5-4 with TRBJ2-5; TRBD1 might be the D (6 bases). The sequencing sample was made of naive CD4+ T cells sorted from blood. Documented subset: CD45RA+ positively selected. The CDR3 sequence: CASSSGAASQETQYF. The CDR3 DNA sequence: TGTGCCAGCAGCTCAGGGGCCGCTTCTCAAGAGACCCAGTACTTC. The complete variable domain, with remaining parts taken from reference TRBV5-4 and TRBJ2-5, reads ETGVTQSPTHLIKTRGQQVTLRCSSQSGHNTVSWYQQALGQGPQFIFQYYREEENGRGNFPPRFSGLQFPNYSSELNVNALELDDSALYLCASSSGAASQETQYFGPGTRLLVL.